Following are 14 T cell receptor beta chains from one sample sequenced in a study of shared clonotypes between healthy human individuals. Sequenced by immunoSEQ multiplex PCR; TCRdb stores in-frame clones only, minus some. The sample shows around 88,000 clones, less than 80% of them seen only once. Sequenced input: memory CD8+ T cells sorted from blood. This sample's subset: CD45RO+ cells pooled with CCR7-negative TemRA cells. These receptors all stem from a man younger than 40 in good health.

This rearrangement joins TRBV29-1 to TRBJ2-5; D possibly corresponds to TRBD2 (6 bases). Germline V gene data show CDR1 as SQVTM and CDR2 as ANQGSEA. CDR3 length: 11 residues. Trimming cost V 3 bases and J 4 bases, with 6 bases left between them. The CDR3 sequence is CSVDGGETQYF. The CDR3 coding sequence is TGCAGCGTTGACGGGGGAGAGACCCAGTACTTC.

This rearrangement joins TRBV19 to TRBJ2-1; unclear D gene. The length of the CDR3 is 15 residues. The V end was cut by 6 bases, the J end by 0 bases, with 12 bases between. The germline V gene has CDR1 LNHDA and CDR2 SQIVND (reference sequence). The CDR3 region is CASRLDPVSYNEQFF. The CDR3 bases are TGTGCCAGTAGGCTGGACCCTGTCTCCTACAATGAGCAGTTCTTC.

In regard to this clone: The same CDR3 also results from other DNA sequences found in this sample. The V and J genes are TRBV5-1 and TRBJ2-5, with 12 bases that match TRBD2. In germline, CDR1 is SGHRS, CDR2 YFSETQ. This CDR3 contains 15 residues. Trimming removed 5 bases from V and 9 bases from J; junction bases left unmatched: 11. As DNA, the CDR3 is TGCGCCAGCAGACCTAGCGGGAGGGATTTCTCGGCCCAGTACTTC. It yields the protein CASRPSGRDFSAQYF.

This clone was observed a few times. This chain links TRBV5-6 with TRBJ2-5; D ambiguous. Germline loops: CDR1 SGHDT, CDR2 YYEEEE. Trimming took off 2 bases at V and 1 base at J, with 12 bases between the two ends. This CDR3 spans 15 amino acids. This CDR3 is CASSLSYEPQETQYF. The CDR3 nucleotides are TGTGCCAGCAGCTTAAGTTATGAGCCCCAAGAGACCCAGTACTTC.

The chain uses TRBV7-2 and TRBJ1-2; D gene uncertain. Per germline, CDR1 SGHTA and CDR2 FQGNSA. The CDR3 covers 13 residues. V dropped 2 bases and J dropped 4 bases, with 8 bases sitting between them. The CDR3 DNA sequence: TGTGCCAGCAGCTTATTTGAGGGCTATGGCTACACCTTC. This codes for CASSLFEGYGYTF.

This chain connects TRBV27 to TRBJ2-1; 9 bases line up with TRBD2. From germline, CDR1 is MNHEY and CDR2 SMNVEV (reference sequence). This CDR3 contains 16 residues. V lost 2 bases to trimming and J lost 10 bases; unmatched junction nucleotides: 12. Here the CDR3 reads CASSLMGGRGLREQFF. The CDR3 nucleotides are TGTGCCAGCAGTTTAATGGGCGGGAGGGGATTACGGGAGCAGTTCTTC.

Remarks on this clone: Other DNA sequences of this sample code for an identical CDR3. The gene calls are TRBV5-4 and TRBJ2-7; possible D gene TRBD1, 6 bases. The CDR3 is 15 amino acids. Germline V gene sequence: CDR1 SGHNT, CDR2 YYREEE (reference sequence). Deletions cut 6 bases from V and 6 bases from J, with 22 bases between. In nucleotides, the CDR3 is TGTGCCAGCAACAGCCGGGACACCCGAGACCGCGAGCAGTACTTC. Translating it yields CASNSRDTRDREQYF.

CDR3 region: CASTLTQGGYTF. CDR3 coding DNA: TGTGCCAGCACTCTGACACAGGGTGGCTACACCTTC. The gene calls are TRBV28 and TRBJ1-2; TRBD1 is a possible D gene (6 bases). Germline CDR1 MDHEN, CDR2 SYDVKM. Trimming took off 7 bases at V and 7 bases at J, with 13 bases between the two ends. The CDR3 has 12 amino acids.

V gene TRBV7-4 combines with J gene TRBJ2-5, with TRBD2 matching 7 bases. The ends lost 3 bases at V and 0 bases at J; junction bases unmatched: 4. This CDR3 is built from 15 residues. Germline CDR1 is SGHVT and CDR2 is SQSDAQ. CDR3 bases: TGTGCCAGCAGCTTCTGGGGGGGACACCAAGAGACCCAGTACTTC. Protein product: CASSFWGGHQETQYF.

V gene TRBV2 combines with J gene TRBJ2-1, with a possible D match to TRBD1 (6 bases). The CDR3 has 15 amino acids. The germline V gene has CDR1 SNHLY and CDR2 FYNNEI. The V end was cut by 3 bases, the J end by 7 bases, with 16 bases between. The CDR3 coding sequence is TGTGCCAGCAGTGAGGGCAGGGGATCTTGGAATGAGCAGTTCTTC. Translation: CASSEGRGSWNEQFF.

This clone was recorded a few times. The chain links TRBV19 to TRBJ2-1; TRBD2 might be the D (6 bases). Germline V CDR1 and CDR2: LNHDA, SQIVND (reference sequence). Trimming left V 1 base short and J 1 base short, with 14 bases between. This CDR3 spans 17 amino acids. CDR3 nucleotides: TGTGCCAGTAGTATAGCGTCGGGAGAGAGGTCCTACAATGAGCAGTTCTTC. Protein: CASSIASGERSYNEQFF.

This rearrangement joins TRBV11-3 to TRBJ2-1, with 8 bases aligning to TRBD2. Germline CDR1 reads SGHNT; CDR2 reads YENEEA. The CDR3 runs to 14 residues. Germline trimming cut 3 bases from V and 5 bases from J; bases unmatched to any gene: 3. CDR3 sequence reads: CASSLTSANNEQFF. CDR3 in DNA: TGTGCCAGCAGCTTGACTAGCGCCAACAATGAGCAGTTCTTC.

V is TRBV6-5 and J is TRBJ1-2; 7 positions agree with TRBD1. The V gene end was trimmed by 6 bases and the J gene end by 2 bases; junction bases not matched to a gene: 6. Germline values: CDR1 MNHEY, CDR2 SVGAGI. The CDR3 runs to 14 residues. CDR3 loop: CASSSGTVNYGYTF. CDR3 DNA sequence: TGTGCCAGCAGCTCTGGGACAGTCAACTATGGCTACACCTTC.

This clone was detected a few times. The chain recombines TRBV10-3 with TRBJ1-5, with 8 bases aligning to TRBD1. There are 12 residues in the CDR3. In germline, CDR1 is ENHRY, CDR2 SYGVKD. With 6 bases clipped from V and 11 bases from J, the junction kept 6 bases outside the gene matches. This CDR3 reads CAIRTGEGTQHF. CDR3 sequence (DNA): TGTGCCATCAGGACAGGGGAGGGGACCCAGCATTTT.